One sample yielded the 5 T cell receptor beta chains listed below, sequenced in a study of blood T cell repertoires in COVID-19. Assay: immunoSEQ multiplex PCR; the TCRdb copy retains only in-frame clones and omits some. Of about 300,000 clones in the sample, around 80% were seen once. The sequenced material came from peripheral blood. These receptors came from a woman aged 45-59 years with acute or convalescent COVID-19.

The chain links TRBV12-3 or TRBV12-4 to TRBJ2-1; a possible D gene is TRBD2 (6 bases). This CDR3 is built from 13 residues. V was clipped by 7 bases and J by 10 bases, with 17 bases between them. DNA of the CDR3: TGTGCCAGCATCCGGCGGGGAGTAGAAGAGCAGTTCTTC. It encodes CASIRRGVEEQFF.

The genes are TRBV7-2 and TRBJ1-2; 8 nucleotides line up with TRBD1. This CDR3 has 15 residues. From germline, CDR1 is SGHTA and CDR2 FQGNSA. V shed 4 bases and J 8 bases; nucleotides not matched to a gene: 12. In nucleotides, the CDR3 is TGTGCCAGCAGCTCAGGACAGGGACGGTATAGGGGCTACACCTTC. Translating it yields CASSSGQGRYRGYTF.

The V and J genes are TRBV2 and TRBJ2-1; D is perhaps TRBD1 (6 bases). The CDR3 length is 12 residues. V lost 7 bases, J lost 4 bases, and 8 bases lay in between. Looked up from germline, CDR1 is SNHLY and CDR2 is FYNNEI. CDR3 DNA: TGTGCCAGCAATGGACAGTACAATGAGCAGTTCTTC. Its protein is CASNGQYNEQFF.

This chain connects TRBV29-1 to TRBJ1-1; 9 bases align to TRBD1. Germline V gene data show CDR1 as SQVTM and CDR2 as ANQGSEA. This CDR3 has 13 residues. Trimming took 2 bases from V and 7 from J; bases not matched to a gene: 5. CDR3 region: CSVERDRVDEAFF. In nucleotides, the CDR3 is TGCAGCGTTGAAAGGGACAGGGTCGATGAAGCTTTCTTT.

This chain joins TRBV12-3 or TRBV12-4 and TRBJ2-5, with D maybe TRBD1 (5 bases). Trimming shortened V by 6 bases and J by 6 bases, and 14 bases separated the two germline ends. The CDR3 is 13 amino acids. The CDR3 loop reads CASSRGHDQTQYF. CDR3 nucleotides: TGTGCCAGCAGCCGAGGACACGACCAGACCCAGTACTTC.